The T cell receptor beta chain under discussion was sequenced for a study of blood T cell repertoires in COVID-19. Study as a whole: The samples span acute and convalescent COVID-19 from the United States, Italy and Spain. T cells, B-cell-depleted T cells, or PBMCs supplied cDNA or gDNA.

Patients at the Seattle site were enrolled during active infection and followed longitudinally. Authors' data handling: Nucleated cell counts were estimated from reference gene primer amplification. The assay was immunoSEQ multiplex PCR, and TCRdb's table has in-frame clones only and misses some. That table furnishes V, J and clone size, whereas the DNA furnished D and trimming. The table includes a few hundred thousand clones, more than 75% detected once. Trimming removed 3 bases from V and 6 bases from J; junction bases left unmatched: 4. This CDR3 spans 13 amino acids. In germline, CDR1 is KGHDR, CDR2 SFDVKD.

Material: peripheral blood. The gene calls are TRBV24-1 and TRBJ2-7, with 7 bases that match TRBD1. The sequence derives from a young woman with COVID-19, enrolled during active disease. The chain's CDR3 is CATSDKGAGEQYF. CDR3 DNA: TGTGCCACCAGTGATAAGGGGGCCGGCGAGCAGTACTTC.